A single sample gave rise to the 13 T cell receptor beta chains below, sequenced in a study of CD8+ T cells in alopecia areata (dated by TCRdb to 2017 to 2018). Libraries were made using the immunoSEQ multiplex PCR assay. RNA was extracted from all samples and reverse transcribed into cDNA as template for TCR sequencing. Sourced from immuneACCESS, this table was stored by TCRdb with only in-frame sequences that have V and J called. A share of the clones is absent; for the studies checked, an unresolved V gene accounts for under half, and the remainder has no known explanation. The sample table holds 98,000 or so clones, of which 59% were seen once. About 20% of the sample goes to the ten largest clones. The sample taken for sequencing was CD8+ T cells sorted from blood. These receptors were taken from a human donor in good health.

J is TRBJ2-7 and V is TRBV9; no definite D call. The V and J ends lost 3 bases and 0 bases respectively, with 16 bases between them. The length of the CDR3 is 16 residues. The V gene's germline CDR1 is SGDLS and CDR2 YYNGEE. CDR3 sequence: CASSATSSAASYEQYF. In nucleotides, the CDR3 is TGTGCCAGCAGCGCCACCTCGTCCGCCGCCTCCTACGAGCAGTACTTC.

This chain links TRBV5-6 with TRBJ1-5; 10 nucleotides align to TRBD1. This CDR3 is built from 14 residues. Germline values: CDR1 SGHDT, CDR2 YYEEEE. J lost 7 bases, V lost 4 bases, and 5 bases had no gene match. The CDR3 spells CASSTGTGDQPQHF. The CDR3 nucleotides read TGTGCCAGCAGCACCGGGACAGGGGACCAGCCCCAGCATTTT.

The chain combines TRBV5-4 with TRBJ2-4; 8 bases are shared with TRBD1. Trimming removed 4 bases from V and 8 bases from J; junction bases left unmatched: 2. This CDR3 is 12 amino acids long. Germline CDR1 and CDR2: SGHNT and YYREEE (reference sequence). CDR3 sequence (DNA): TGTGCCAGCAGCGGGACAGGAGACATTCAGTACTTC. Its protein is CASSGTGDIQYF.

The chain has TRBV6-4 and TRBJ2-3; 10 bases align to TRBD2. Germline-derived CDR1 and CDR2 are MRHNA and SNTAGT. With V trimmed by 3 bases and J by 1 base, 1 base remained unmatched. This CDR3 has 15 amino acids. Written as DNA, the CDR3 is TGTGCCAGCAGTGAAAGCGGGGGGGGCACAGATACGCAGTATTTT. It yields the protein CASSESGGGTDTQYF.

The chain uses TRBV11-2 and TRBJ2-5, with D unresolved. Trimming removed 1 base from V and 2 bases from J, with 8 bases in between. This CDR3 region has 14 residues. Germline assignment: CDR1 SGHAT and CDR2 FQNNGV. The CDR3 DNA is TGTGCCAGCAGCTTAGGATACGGACAAGAGACCCAGTACTTC. It translates to CASSLGYGQETQYF.

CDR3 DNA: TGTGCCAGCAGTTTATCGATAAGCAGGGGAGGACGGTCCTACAATGAGCAGTTCTTC. This encodes CASSLSISRGGRSYNEQFF. V is TRBV27 and J is TRBJ2-1, with D perhaps assigned TRBD1 or TRBD2 (6 bases each). V was trimmed by 0 bases and J by 1 base, leaving 19 bases between them. The CDR3 runs 19 residues. Germline V CDR1 and CDR2: MNHEY, SMNVEV (reference sequence).

The rearrangement links TRBV30 to TRBJ2-4; D gene uncertain. This CDR3 comprises 11 residues. V shed 1 base and J shed 10 bases, with 8 bases lying between them. Germline-derived CDR1 and CDR2 are GTSNPN and SVGIG (reference sequence). This CDR3 reads CAWSGRGIQYF. CDR3 bases: TGTGCCTGGAGTGGACGTGGGATTCAGTACTTC. Variable domain in full (rest from reference TRBV30 and TRBJ2-4): SQTIHQWPATLVQPVGSPLSLECTVEGTSNPNLYWYRQAAGRGLQLLFYSVGIGQISSEVPQNLSASRPQDRQFILSSKKLLLSDSGFYLCAWSGRGIQYFGAGTRLSVL.

The chain joins TRBV19 to TRBJ2-5; D is undetermined. In germline, CDR1 is LNHDA, CDR2 SQIVND (reference sequence). V gave up 4 bases and J gave up 4 bases, with 10 bases separating them. This CDR3 comprises 13 residues. CDR3 DNA sequence: TGTGCCAGTAGTAAAGGTTCGGGAGAGACCCAGTACTTC. The encoded protein is CASSKGSGETQYF.

The chain has TRBV19 and TRBJ1-5; D may be TRBD1 (5 bases). Germline V CDR1 and CDR2: LNHDA, SQIVND (reference sequence). The V gene lost 8 bases and the J gene lost 5 bases, with 16 bases spanning the gap. The CDR3 has 14 residues. The CDR3 DNA reads as TGTGCCAGTCGATCCAGGGTGGTTCATCAGCCCCAGCATTTT. Its protein is CASRSRVVHQPQHF.

This clone was observed a handful of times. The chain has TRBV5-1 and TRBJ1-6; D might be TRBD1 (5 bases). This CDR3 is built from 15 residues. Trimming shortened V by 3 bases and J by 9 bases, and 16 bases separated the two germline ends. CDR1 and CDR2 from the germline V gene are SGHRS and YFSETQ. The CDR3 coding sequence is TGCGCCAGCAGCTCCTCAGGGCAAGTCGGTTCACCCCTCCACTTT. It yields the protein CASSSSGQVGSPLHF.

The chain employs TRBV27 and TRBJ2-1, with TRBD1 matching 9 bases. CDR3 length equals 14 residues. CDR1 is MNHEY, CDR2 SMNVEV, per germline (reference sequence). V lost 6 bases and J lost 1; bases outside the gene matches: 1. CDR3 in amino acids: CASRQGASYNEQFF. The DNA of the CDR3 is TGTGCCAGCAGACAGGGGGCTTCCTACAATGAGCAGTTCTTC.

The genes are TRBV15 and TRBJ1-3; D gene unclear. The CDR3 runs to 15 residues. The V end lost 0 bases, the J end lost 2 bases, and 8 bases lay between the germline ends. In germline, CDR1 is LNHNV, CDR2 YYDKDF (reference sequence). This CDR3 is CATSRDLGTGNTIYF. CDR3 sequence (DNA): TGTGCCACCAGCAGAGATTTGGGTACTGGAAACACCATATATTTT. Variable domain in full (rest from reference TRBV15 and TRBJ1-3): DAMVIQNPRYQVTQFGKPVTLSCSQTLNHNVMYWYQQKSSQAPKLLFHYYDKDFNNEADTPDNFQSRRPNTSFCFLDIRSPGLGDTAMYLCATSRDLGTGNTIYFGEGSWLTVV.

This clone was seen once. The chain is built from TRBV7-9 and TRBJ2-5; TRBD1 matches at 7 bases. The CDR3 has 16 amino acids. The V and J ends lost 8 bases and 2 bases, in that order; junction bases with no gene match: 14. Germline V gene sequence: CDR1 SEHNR, CDR2 FQNEAQ (reference sequence). The CDR3: CASGCPTDRDQETQYF. The CDR3 region has the DNA TGTGCCAGCGGATGCCCCACTGACAGGGATCAAGAGACCCAGTACTTC.